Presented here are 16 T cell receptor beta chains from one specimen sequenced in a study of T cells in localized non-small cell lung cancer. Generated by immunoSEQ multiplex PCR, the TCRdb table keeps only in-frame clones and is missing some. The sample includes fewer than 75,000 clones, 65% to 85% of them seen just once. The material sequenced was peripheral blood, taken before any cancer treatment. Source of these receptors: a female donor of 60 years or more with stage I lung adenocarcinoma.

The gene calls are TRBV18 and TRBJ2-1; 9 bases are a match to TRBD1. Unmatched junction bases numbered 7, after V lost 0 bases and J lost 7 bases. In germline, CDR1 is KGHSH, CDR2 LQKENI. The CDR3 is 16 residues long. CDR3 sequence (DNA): TGTGCCAGCTCACCACCGGTACAGGGGGCTCGGAATGAGCAGTTCTTC. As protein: CASSPPVQGARNEQFF. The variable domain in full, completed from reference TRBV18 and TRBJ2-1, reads NAGVMQNPRHLVRRRGQEARLRCSPMKGHSHVYWYRQLPEEGLKFMVYLQKENIIDESGMPKERFSAEFPKEGPSILRIQQVVRGDSAAYFCASSPPVQGARNEQFFGPGTRLTVL.

The CDR3 reads CASSETGGGTEAFF. Here the CDR3 DNA reads TGTGCCAGCAGTGAGACAGGGGGGGGCACTGAAGCTTTCTTT. The rearrangement links TRBV6-1 to TRBJ1-1; TRBD1 matches at 9 bases. Trimming cost V 3 bases and J 4 bases; bases outside gene matches: 3. The CDR3 loop spans 14 amino acids. Germline V gene data show CDR1 as MNHNS and CDR2 as SASEGT.

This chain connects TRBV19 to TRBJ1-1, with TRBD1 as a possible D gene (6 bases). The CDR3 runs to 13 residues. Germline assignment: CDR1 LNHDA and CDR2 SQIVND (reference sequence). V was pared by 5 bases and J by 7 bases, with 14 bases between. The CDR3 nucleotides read TGTGCCAGTAGTCAAAGGGGGACCTTTGAAGCTTTCTTT. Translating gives CASSQRGTFEAFF.

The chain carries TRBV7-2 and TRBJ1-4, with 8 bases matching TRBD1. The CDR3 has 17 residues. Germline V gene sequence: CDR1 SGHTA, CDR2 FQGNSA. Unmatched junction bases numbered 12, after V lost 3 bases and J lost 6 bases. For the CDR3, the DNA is TGTGCCAGCAGCTTGGTTTCAGGGGGCTTTGCCGATGAAAAACTGTTTTTT. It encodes CASSLVSGGFADEKLFF.

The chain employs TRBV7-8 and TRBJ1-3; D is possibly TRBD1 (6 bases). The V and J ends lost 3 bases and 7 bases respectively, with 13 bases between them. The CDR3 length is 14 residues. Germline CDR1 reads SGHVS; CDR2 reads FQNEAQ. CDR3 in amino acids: CASSFRGRGNTIYF. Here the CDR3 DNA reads TGTGCCAGCAGCTTTCGGGGGCGTGGGAACACCATATATTTT.

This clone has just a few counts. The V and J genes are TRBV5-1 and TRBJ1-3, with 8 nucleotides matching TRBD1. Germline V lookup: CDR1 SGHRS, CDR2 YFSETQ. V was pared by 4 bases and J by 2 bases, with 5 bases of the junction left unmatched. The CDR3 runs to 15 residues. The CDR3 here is CASSTQGVAGNTIYF. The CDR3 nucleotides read TGCGCCAGCAGCACACAGGGGGTCGCTGGAAACACCATATATTTT. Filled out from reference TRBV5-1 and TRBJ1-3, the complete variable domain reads KAGVTQTPRYLIKTRGQQVTLSCSPISGHRSVSWYQQTPGQGLQFLFEYFSETQRNKGNFPGRFSGRQFSNSRSEMNVSTLELGDSALYLCASSTQGVAGNTIYFGEGSWLTVV.

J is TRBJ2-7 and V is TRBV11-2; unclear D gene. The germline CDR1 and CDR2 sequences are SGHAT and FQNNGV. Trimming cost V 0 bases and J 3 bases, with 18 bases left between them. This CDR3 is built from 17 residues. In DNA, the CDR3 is TGTGCCAGCAGCTTAGATCAAAGTTGGTCCTGGGGCTACGAGCAGTACTTC. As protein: CASSLDQSWSWGYEQYF.

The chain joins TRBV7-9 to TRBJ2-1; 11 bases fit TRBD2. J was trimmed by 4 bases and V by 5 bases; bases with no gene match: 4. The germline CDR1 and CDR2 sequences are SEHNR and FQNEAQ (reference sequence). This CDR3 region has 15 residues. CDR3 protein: CASSQTSGGYNEQFF. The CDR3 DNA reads TGTGCCAGCAGCCAAACTAGCGGGGGTTACAATGAGCAGTTCTTC.

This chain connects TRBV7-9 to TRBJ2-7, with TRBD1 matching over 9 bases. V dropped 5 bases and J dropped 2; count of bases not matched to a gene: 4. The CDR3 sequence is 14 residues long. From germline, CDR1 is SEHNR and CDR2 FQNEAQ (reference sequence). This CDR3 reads CASSGDRDPYEQYF. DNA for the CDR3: TGTGCCAGCAGCGGGGACAGGGACCCCTACGAGCAGTACTTC.

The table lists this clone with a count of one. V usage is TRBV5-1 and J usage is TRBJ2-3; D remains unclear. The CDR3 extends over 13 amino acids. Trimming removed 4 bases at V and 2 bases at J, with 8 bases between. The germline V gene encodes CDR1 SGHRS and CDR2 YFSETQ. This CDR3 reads CASSVEPTDTQYF. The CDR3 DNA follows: TGCGCCAGCAGCGTGGAACCCACAGATACGCAGTATTTT. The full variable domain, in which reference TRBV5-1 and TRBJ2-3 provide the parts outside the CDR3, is KAGVTQTPRYLIKTRGQQVTLSCSPISGHRSVSWYQQTPGQGLQFLFEYFSETQRNKGNFPGRFSGRQFSNSRSEMNVSTLELGDSALYLCASSVEPTDTQYFGPGTRLTVL.

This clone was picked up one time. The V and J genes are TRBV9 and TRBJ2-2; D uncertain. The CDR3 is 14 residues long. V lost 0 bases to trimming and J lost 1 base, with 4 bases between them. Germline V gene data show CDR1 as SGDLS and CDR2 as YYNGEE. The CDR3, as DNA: TGTGCCAGCAGCGTAGTACAGAACACCGGGGAGCTGTTTTTT. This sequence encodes CASSVVQNTGELFF.

The CDR3 reads CASSPLGTENTEAFF. DNA for the CDR3: TGTGCCAGCTCACCACTCGGGACAGAGAACACTGAAGCTTTCTTT. The chain carries TRBV18 and TRBJ1-1, with 7 bases matching TRBD1. The length of the CDR3 is 15 residues. Germline V gives CDR1 KGHSH, CDR2 LQKENI. Trimming removed 1 base from V and 1 base from J; junction bases left unmatched: 3.

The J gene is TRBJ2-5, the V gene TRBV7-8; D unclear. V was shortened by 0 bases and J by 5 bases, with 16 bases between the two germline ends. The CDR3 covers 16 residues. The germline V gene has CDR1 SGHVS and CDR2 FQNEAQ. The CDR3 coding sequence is TGTGCCAGCAGCTTAGCCCCGGGCCCCTCCGCGGAGACCCAGTACTTC. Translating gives CASSLAPGPSAETQYF.

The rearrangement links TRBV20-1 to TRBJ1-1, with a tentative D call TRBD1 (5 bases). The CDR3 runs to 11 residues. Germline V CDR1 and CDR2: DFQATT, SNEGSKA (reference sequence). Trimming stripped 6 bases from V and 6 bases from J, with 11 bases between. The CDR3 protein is CSALRDPEAFF. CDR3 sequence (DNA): TGCAGTGCGCTCAGGGACCCTGAAGCTTTCTTT.

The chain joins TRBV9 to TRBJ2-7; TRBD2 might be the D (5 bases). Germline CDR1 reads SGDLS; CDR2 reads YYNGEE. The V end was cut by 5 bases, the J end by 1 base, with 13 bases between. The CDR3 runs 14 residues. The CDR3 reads CASSLTGNSYEQYF. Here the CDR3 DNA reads TGTGCCAGCAGTCTGACGGGAAATTCCTACGAGCAGTACTTC.

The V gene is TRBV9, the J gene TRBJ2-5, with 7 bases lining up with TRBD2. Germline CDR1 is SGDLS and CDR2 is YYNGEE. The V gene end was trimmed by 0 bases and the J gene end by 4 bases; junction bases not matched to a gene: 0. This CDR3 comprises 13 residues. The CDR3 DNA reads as TGTGCCAGCAGCGTAGCGGGAGGAGAGACCCAGTACTTC. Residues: CASSVAGGETQYF.